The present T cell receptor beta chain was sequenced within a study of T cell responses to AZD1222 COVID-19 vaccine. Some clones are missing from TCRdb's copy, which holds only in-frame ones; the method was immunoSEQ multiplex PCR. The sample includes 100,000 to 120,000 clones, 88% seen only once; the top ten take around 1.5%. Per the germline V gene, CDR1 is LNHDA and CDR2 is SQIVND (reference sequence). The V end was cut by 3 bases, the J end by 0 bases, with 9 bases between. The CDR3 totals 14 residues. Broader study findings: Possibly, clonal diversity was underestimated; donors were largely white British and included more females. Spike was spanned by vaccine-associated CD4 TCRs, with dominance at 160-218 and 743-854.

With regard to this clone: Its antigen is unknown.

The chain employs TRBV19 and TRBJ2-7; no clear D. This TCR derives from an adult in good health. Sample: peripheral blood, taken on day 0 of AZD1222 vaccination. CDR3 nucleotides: TGTGCCAGTAGTATTTCACCTCTCTCCTACGAGCAGTACTTC. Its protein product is CASSISPLSYEQYF.